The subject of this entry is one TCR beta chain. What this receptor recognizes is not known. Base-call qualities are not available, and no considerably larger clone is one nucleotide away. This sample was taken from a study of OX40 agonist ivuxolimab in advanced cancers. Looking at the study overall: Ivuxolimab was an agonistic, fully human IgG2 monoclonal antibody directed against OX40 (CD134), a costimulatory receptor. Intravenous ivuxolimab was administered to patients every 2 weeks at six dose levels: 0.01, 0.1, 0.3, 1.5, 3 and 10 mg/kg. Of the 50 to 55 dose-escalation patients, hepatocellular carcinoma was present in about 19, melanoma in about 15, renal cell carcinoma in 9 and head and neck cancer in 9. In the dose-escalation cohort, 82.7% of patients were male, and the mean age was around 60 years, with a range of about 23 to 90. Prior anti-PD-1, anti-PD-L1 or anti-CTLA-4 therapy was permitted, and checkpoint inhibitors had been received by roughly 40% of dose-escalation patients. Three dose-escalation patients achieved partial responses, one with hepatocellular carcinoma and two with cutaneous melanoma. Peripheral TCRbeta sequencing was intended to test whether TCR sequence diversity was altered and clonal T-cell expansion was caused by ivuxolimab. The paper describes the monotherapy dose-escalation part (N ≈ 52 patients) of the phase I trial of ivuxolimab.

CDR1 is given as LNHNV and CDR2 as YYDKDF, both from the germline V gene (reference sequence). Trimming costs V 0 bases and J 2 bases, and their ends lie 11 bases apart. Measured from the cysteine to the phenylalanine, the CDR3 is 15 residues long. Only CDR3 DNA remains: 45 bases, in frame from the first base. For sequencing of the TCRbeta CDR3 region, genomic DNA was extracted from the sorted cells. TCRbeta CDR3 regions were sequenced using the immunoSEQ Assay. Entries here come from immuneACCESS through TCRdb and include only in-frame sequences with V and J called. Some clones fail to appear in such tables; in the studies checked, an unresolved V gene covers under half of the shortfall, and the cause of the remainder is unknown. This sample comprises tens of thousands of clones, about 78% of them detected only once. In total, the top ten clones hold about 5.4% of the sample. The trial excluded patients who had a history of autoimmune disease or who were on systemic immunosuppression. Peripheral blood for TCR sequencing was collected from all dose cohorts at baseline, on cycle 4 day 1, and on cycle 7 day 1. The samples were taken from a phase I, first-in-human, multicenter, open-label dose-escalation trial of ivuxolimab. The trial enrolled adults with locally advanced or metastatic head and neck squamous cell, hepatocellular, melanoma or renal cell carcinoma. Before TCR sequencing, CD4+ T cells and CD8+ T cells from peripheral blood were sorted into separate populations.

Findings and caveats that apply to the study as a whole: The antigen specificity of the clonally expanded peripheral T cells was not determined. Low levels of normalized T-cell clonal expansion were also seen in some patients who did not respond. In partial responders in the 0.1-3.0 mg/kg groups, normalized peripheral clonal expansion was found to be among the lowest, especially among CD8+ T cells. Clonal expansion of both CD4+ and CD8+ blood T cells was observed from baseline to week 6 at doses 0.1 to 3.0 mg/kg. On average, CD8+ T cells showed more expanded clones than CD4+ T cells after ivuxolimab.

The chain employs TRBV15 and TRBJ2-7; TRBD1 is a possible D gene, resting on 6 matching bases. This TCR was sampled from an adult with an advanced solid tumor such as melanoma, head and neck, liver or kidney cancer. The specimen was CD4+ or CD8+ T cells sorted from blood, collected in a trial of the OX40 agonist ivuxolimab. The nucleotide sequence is TGTGCCACCAGCAGAGATGAGTCAGGGGCCTACGAGCAGTACTTC. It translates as CATSRDESGAYEQYF.